This T cell receptor (beta chain) was recovered during a study of T cell changes during pregnancy in multiple sclerosis. Sequencing was performed with immunoSEQ multiplex PCR; in TCRdb, only in-frame clones are kept and a portion is missing. The data show 45,000 to 60,000 clones, under 95% seen once. The input for sequencing was CD4+ T cells from peripheral blood mononuclear cells, taken in the second trimester of pregnancy. This sequence originates from a female donor with multiple sclerosis, enrolled in a pregnancy study.

CDR3: CASSSRTGGAGSTDTQYF. The CDR3 nucleotides read TGTGCCAGTAGTTCCCGGACAGGGGGCGCGGGAAGCACAGATACGCAGTATTTT. The chain is built from TRBV19 and TRBJ2-3; TRBD1 aligns across 11 bases. Germline CDR1 reads LNHDA; CDR2 reads SQIVND (reference sequence). The ends lost 5 bases at V and 0 bases at J; junction bases unmatched: 10. The CDR3 length is 18 residues. The full variable domain, rest sourced from reference TRBV19 and TRBJ2-3, is DGGITQSPKYLFRKEGQNVTLSCEQNLNHDAMYWYRQDPGQGLRLIYYSQIVNDFQKGDIAEGYSVSREKKESFPLTVTSAQKNPTAFYLCASSSRTGGAGSTDTQYFGPGTRLTVL.